This TCR beta chain was sequenced during a study of quantifying T cell responses using KT2 cells. Study-wide context: Reverse transcription used primers in the TCR alpha and beta constant regions. Under optimum conditions, T4 ligation efficiency was estimated at more than 9.5%.

Concerning this clonotype: The antigen is not known.

KT2, a clone with a known TCR, was spiked into unfractionated PBMC. KT2 cells were mixed with fixed PBMC numbers at varying ratios. Each cDNA got a UMI-containing oligo ligated at its 3' end. First-round PCR used around 4 cycles and beta primers RC1.1 and RC1.2 covering TRBC1 and TRBC2. TCRdb used MiXCR to reprocess the UMI-ligation and nested PCR reads, holding one entry per CDR3 protein. The table lists 40,000 to 50,000 distinct CDR3 sequences, about a sixth of them singletons. This CDR3 has 15 residues. V was pared by 1 base and J by 0 bases, with 8 bases between. Germline loops: CDR1 SGHTA, CDR2 FQGNSA. Study results and limitations: Very high KT2 spike-in numbers caused saturation in KT2 sequence detection.

The sample comprised PBMCs spiked with cells of the T cell clone KT2. The clonotype comes from a human donor. The V and J genes are TRBV7-2 and TRBJ2-3; D is ambiguous. CDR3 bases: TGTGCCAGCAGCTTAGTAGGTGAAAGCACAGATACGCAGTATTTT. The encoded protein is CASSLVGESTDTQYF.